The 26 T cell receptor beta chains presented below share a single source sample, sequenced in a study of OX40 agonist ivuxolimab in advanced cancers. Produced via immunoSEQ multiplex PCR; TCRdb's table is partial and in-frame only. The sample includes around 94,000 clones, around 90% seen only once; the top ten take under 0.35%. Sequenced material: CD4+ or CD8+ T cells sorted from blood, taken in a trial of the OX40 agonist ivuxolimab. These receptor sequences come from an adult with an advanced solid tumor such as melanoma, head and neck, liver or kidney cancer.

V is TRBV19 and J is TRBJ2-1; 9 bases agree with TRBD2. The length of the CDR3 is 12 residues. Germline loops: CDR1 LNHDA, CDR2 SQIVND (reference sequence). The V gene end was trimmed by 5 bases and the J gene end by 13 bases; junction bases not matched to a gene: 6. The CDR3 reads CASSFRAGGQFF. The CDR3 bases are TGTGCCAGTAGTTTCCGAGCGGGGGGACAGTTCTTC.

V usage is TRBV29-1 and J usage is TRBJ1-1; TRBD1 is a possible D gene (5 bases). The CDR3 spans 13 residues. CDR1 and CDR2 from the germline V gene are SQVTM and ANQGSEA. V lost 0 bases to trimming and J lost 3 bases, with 8 bases between them. The CDR3 sequence is CSVEDGRDTEAFF. CDR3 nucleotide sequence: TGCAGCGTTGAAGATGGCAGGGACACTGAAGCTTTCTTT.

The V gene is TRBV2, the J gene TRBJ1-3, with D uncertain. V was clipped by 6 bases and J by 4 bases, with 16 bases between them. The V gene's germline CDR1 is SNHLY and CDR2 FYNNEI. The CDR3 extends over 15 amino acids. This chain's CDR3 is CASRGLVGSGNTIYF. The CDR3 DNA follows: TGTGCCAGCAGAGGGTTGGTAGGGTCCGGAAACACCATATATTTT.

This chain connects TRBV7-6 to TRBJ2-2; unclear D gene. The CDR3 is 15 residues long. The ends were cut back, 6 bases at V and 2 bases at J, with 13 bases in the middle. Germline values: CDR1 SGHVS, CDR2 FNYEAQ. CDR3 nucleotides: TGTGCCAGCAGATCGACGAACGGAAACACCGGGGAGCTGTTTTTT. Its translation: CASRSTNGNTGELFF.

This clone occurred once. The V call is TRBV18, the J call TRBJ1-1; D may be TRBD1 (6 bases). CDR1 and CDR2 from the germline V gene are KGHSH and LQKENI. This CDR3 region has 13 residues. Trimming cost V 5 bases and J 6 bases, with 13 bases left between them. The chain's CDR3 is CASSSKGGAEAFF. CDR3 coding DNA: TGTGCCAGCTCATCCAAAGGGGGTGCTGAAGCTTTCTTT.

The chain recombines TRBV7-8 with TRBJ1-1; 12 bases are shared with TRBD1. Unmatched junction bases numbered 10, after V lost 8 bases and J lost 6 bases. The CDR3 has 15 residues. Germline loops: CDR1 SGHVS, CDR2 FQNEAQ. In DNA, the CDR3 is TGTGCCAGCGGGGGACAGGGGGCATTTGTCCCTGAAGCTTTCTTT. The encoded protein is CASGGQGAFVPEAFF.

About this clone: Germline and junction disagree at one end, which may indicate a read error. The chain employs TRBV30 and TRBJ1-3; no definite D call. In germline, CDR1 is GTSNPN, CDR2 SVGIG (reference sequence). CDR3 size: 13 residues. The CDR3: CAWSVFSGSTIYF. The CDR3 bases are TGTGCCTGGAGTGTGTTTAGTGGAAGCACCATATATTTT.

CDR3: CASIGPAGGKQFF. The CDR3 bases are TGTGCCAGCATCGGACCGGCCGGGGGAAAGCAGTTCTTC. V and J are TRBV25-1 and TRBJ2-1; D may be TRBD2 (6 bases). The V gene lost 7 bases and the J gene lost 11 bases, with 18 bases spanning the gap. There are 13 residues in the CDR3. The germline CDR1 and CDR2 sequences are MGHDK and SYGVNS. Drawing the rest from reference TRBV25-1 and TRBJ2-1, the complete variable domain is EADIYQTPRYLVIGTGKKITLECSQTMGHDKMYWYQQDPGMELHLIHYSYGVNSTEKGDLSSESTVSRIRTEHFPLTLESARPSHTSQYLCASIGPAGGKQFFGPGTRLTVL.

This chain uses TRBV2 with TRBJ1-6; 7 nucleotides match TRBD1. Trimming at V came to 6 bases and at J to 2 bases, leaving 4 bases not matched to a gene. This CDR3 contains 15 residues. The germline CDR1 and CDR2 sequences are SNHLY and FYNNEI. CDR3 loop: CASRTGLPYNSPLHF. Here the CDR3 DNA reads TGTGCCAGCAGGACAGGGTTGCCCTATAATTCACCCCTCCACTTT. The entire variable domain, with the rest obtained from reference TRBV2 and TRBJ1-6, is as follows: EPEVTQTPSHQVTQMGQEVILRCVPISNHLYFYWYRQILGQKVEFLVSFYNNEISEKSEIFDDQFSVERPDGSNFTLKIRSTKLEDSAMYFCASRTGLPYNSPLHFGNGTRLTVT.

This clone has only one observation. This sequence joins TRBV16 and TRBJ2-1; TRBD1 aligns across 9 bases. CDR3 size: 15 residues. Germline V CDR1 and CDR2: KGHSY, FQNENV. V lost 3 bases to trimming and J lost 5 bases; unmatched junction nucleotides: 5. The CDR3: CASSHPGQGNNEQFF. The CDR3 nucleotides read TGTGCCAGCAGCCACCCGGGACAGGGTAACAATGAGCAGTTCTTC.

This clone was recorded only once. The genes are TRBV5-1 and TRBJ2-1; TRBD2 is a possible D gene (5 bases). V dropped 6 bases and J dropped 4 bases, with 20 bases sitting between them. Per germline, CDR1 SGHRS and CDR2 YFSETQ. The CDR3 covers 16 residues. In DNA form, the CDR3 reads TGCGCCAGCACCAAGGCCCCGGGCAGCGGATACAATGAGCAGTTCTTC. This encodes CASTKAPGSGYNEQFF. The whole variable domain, filled in from reference TRBV5-1 and TRBJ2-1, reads KAGVTQTPRYLIKTRGQQVTLSCSPISGHRSVSWYQQTPGQGLQFLFEYFSETQRNKGNFPGRFSGRQFSNSRSEMNVSTLELGDSALYLCASTKAPGSGYNEQFFGPGTRLTVL.

This chain connects TRBV6-5 to TRBJ2-7; D might be TRBD1 or TRBD2, each matching 5 bases. This CDR3 spans 14 amino acids. Trimming shortened V by 1 base and J by 5 bases, and 12 bases separated the two germline ends. Germline V CDR1 and CDR2: MNHEY, SVGAGI. CDR3 residues: CASSYYGGDDEQYF. The CDR3 nucleotides are TGTGCCAGCAGTTACTATGGGGGAGACGACGAGCAGTACTTC.

V gene TRBV18 combines with J gene TRBJ2-1, with D possibly matching TRBD1 (6 bases). Germline V CDR1 and CDR2: KGHSH, LQKENI. Trimming cost V 3 bases and J 8 bases, with 11 bases left between them. The CDR3 length is 13 residues. CDR3 coding DNA: TGTGCCAGCTCACCCACCAGGGGCGATGAGCAGTTCTTC. It specifies CASSPTRGDEQFF.

The V gene is TRBV6-5, the J gene TRBJ1-2; D gene uncertain. The CDR3 length is 13 residues. V lost 0 bases, J lost 6 bases, and 8 bases lay in between. Germline CDR1 reads MNHEY; CDR2 reads SVGAGI. As DNA, the CDR3 is TGTGCCAGCAGTTACTCGACGAGCAATGGCTACACCTTC. It is translated as CASSYSTSNGYTF.

V and J are TRBV6-5 and TRBJ2-1; D is possibly TRBD1 (5 bases). Germline lookup yields CDR1 MNHEY and CDR2 SVGAGI. V was shortened by 8 bases and J by 3 bases, with 8 bases between the two germline ends. The CDR3 extends over 12 amino acids. CDR3 protein: CASGAYYNEQFF. CDR3 DNA sequence: TGTGCCAGCGGGGCGTACTACAATGAGCAGTTCTTC.

The chain links TRBV5-4 to TRBJ2-7, with a tentative D call TRBD1 (6 bases). CDR1 is SGHNT and CDR2 is YYREEE in the germline V gene (reference sequence). Trimming removed 0 bases from V and 6 bases from J, with 13 bases in between. The CDR3 loop spans 14 amino acids. In nucleotides, the CDR3 is TGTGCCAGCAGCTTGGCCGGAGGCAGGGGCGAGCAGTACTTC. Translation: CASSLAGGRGEQYF.

The chain recombines TRBV7-3 with TRBJ2-2; TRBD2 matches at 10 bases. Trimming cost V 5 bases and J 3 bases; bases outside gene matches: 6. Germline V gene data show CDR1 as SGHTA and CDR2 as FQGTGA. This CDR3 has 16 residues. This chain's CDR3 is CASSPLAGAHTGELFF. CDR3 nucleotides: TGTGCCAGCAGCCCCCTAGCGGGGGCGCACACCGGGGAGCTGTTTTTT.

This rearrangement joins TRBV7-2 to TRBJ2-3, with D maybe TRBD1 (6 bases). Germline V gene lookup returns CDR1 SGHTA and CDR2 FQGNSA. The CDR3 runs to 15 residues. The germline V and J ends were trimmed by 4 bases and 6 bases, with 17 bases remaining between them. The CDR3 region has the DNA TGTGCCAGCAGCTCAGGATTGGGGGCTTGGGATACGCAGTATTTT. Encoded protein: CASSSGLGAWDTQYF. Together with reference TRBV7-2 and TRBJ2-3, the CDR3 gives the full variable domain: GAGVSQSPSNKVTEKGKDVELRCDPISGHTALYWYRQSLGQGLEFLIYFQGNSAPDKSGLPSDRFSAERTGGSVSTLTIQRTQQEDSAVYLCASSSGLGAWDTQYFGPGTRLTVL.

This clone was found once. The chain joins TRBV6-1 to TRBJ1-1, with TRBD1 identical over 8 bases. CDR1 is MNHNS, CDR2 SASEGT, per germline. The CDR3 spans 15 residues. J was trimmed by 4 bases and V by 3 bases; bases with no gene match: 7. As DNA, the CDR3 is TGTGCCAGCAGTGACTTACAGGGGGTAAGCACTGAAGCTTTCTTT. It translates to CASSDLQGVSTEAFF.

CDR3 in DNA: TGCGCCAGCAGCCCCACCGAACAGGGGGCGTTCTATGGCTACACCTTC. Translating it yields CASSPTEQGAFYGYTF. The chain combines TRBV5-1 with TRBJ1-2; the match to TRBD1 covers 9 bases. This CDR3 spans 16 amino acids. The V and J ends lost 4 bases and 4 bases, in that order; junction bases with no gene match: 11. The germline gives CDR1 SGHRS, CDR2 YFSETQ.

The chain has TRBV19 and TRBJ1-2; a weak D match, TRBD1 (5 bases). V lost 3 bases to trimming and J lost 7 bases, with 9 bases between them. Germline CDR1 LNHDA, CDR2 SQIVND (reference sequence). This CDR3 is built from 12 residues. CDR3 sequence reads: CASSIRAGGYTF. CDR3 nucleotide sequence: TGTGCCAGTAGTATCAGGGCGGGTGGCTACACCTTC.

The chain carries TRBV5-1 and TRBJ2-3, with D perhaps matching TRBD1 (6 bases). V was cut by 0 bases and J by 1 base, with 6 bases left in between. The CDR3 loop spans 14 amino acids. The germline CDR1 and CDR2 sequences are SGHRS and YFSETQ. CDR3 sequence: CASSLEGGTDTQYF. CDR3 DNA sequence: TGCGCCAGCAGCTTGGAGGGGGGCACAGATACGCAGTATTTT.

The chain couples TRBV4-3 to TRBJ2-2; D unresolved. Looked up from germline, CDR1 is LGHNA and CDR2 is YSLEER. The CDR3 length is 16 residues. Trimming took 0 bases from V and 0 from J, leaving 8 bases between them. The CDR3 is CASSQDFQPNTGELFF. For the CDR3, the DNA is TGCGCCAGCAGCCAAGATTTCCAGCCGAACACCGGGGAGCTGTTTTTT.

The chain links TRBV15 to TRBJ2-5, with D unresolved. The length of the CDR3 is 14 residues. Germline CDR1 and CDR2: LNHNV and YYDKDF (reference sequence). Trimming left V 1 base short and J 3 bases short, with 9 bases between. CDR3 nucleotides: TGTGCCACCAGCAGAGGGCACAGTGAAGAGACCCAGTACTTC. It is translated as CATSRGHSEETQYF.

The chain uses TRBV10-1 and TRBJ1-1, with D uncertain. This CDR3 region has 13 residues. CDR1 and CDR2 (germline): WNHNN, SYGVQD (reference sequence). V lost 6 bases to trimming and J lost 1 base, with 9 bases between them. CDR3 residues: CASRDETNTEAFF. In nucleotides, the CDR3 is TGCGCCAGCAGGGACGAGACGAACACTGAAGCTTTCTTT.

The chain is built from TRBV5-4 and TRBJ2-7; 11 bases match TRBD2. With 4 bases clipped from V and 6 bases from J, the junction kept 15 bases outside the gene matches. This CDR3 has 17 residues. The germline CDR1 and CDR2 sequences are SGHNT and YYREEE (reference sequence). CDR3 bases: TGTGCCAGCAGCCTAAGGACTAGCGGGTGGGGTCATGCCGAGCAGTACTTC. Translation: CASSLRTSGWGHAEQYF.